This passage covers 18 T cell receptor beta chains from one sample sequenced in a study of post-analysis software for immune sequencing data. The authors incorporated unique molecular identifiers into the TCR beta cDNA libraries. MiXCR, applied by TCRdb to the PCR reads, yields one record per CDR3 protein. This table holds hundreds of thousands of distinct CDR3 sequences, about 32% found once. Study-wide results and caveats: With TRBV5-6, TRBV5-1 and TRBV20-1 included, about 5 TRBV segments were more frequent in patients than in controls.

Their antigen targets remain unknown. Sequenced input: blood. Receptors were obtained from a girl aged 5-17 years with multiple sclerosis.

This chain connects TRBV10-3 to TRBJ1-1; 9 bases match TRBD1. This CDR3 has 13 residues. J lost 0 bases, V lost 10 bases, and 3 bases had no gene match. Germline values: CDR1 ENHRY, CDR2 SYGVKD. The DNA for the CDR3 is TGTGCCACAGGACAGGGGTTGAACACTGAAGCTTTCTTT. This codes for CATGQGLNTEAFF.

V and J are TRBV7-6 and TRBJ2-5; D is possibly TRBD1 (6 bases). Germline V gene lookup returns CDR1 SGHVS and CDR2 FNYEAQ. The germline V and J ends were trimmed by 5 bases and 2 bases, with 12 bases remaining between them. This CDR3 contains 14 residues. The CDR3: CASSGGRGQETQYF. The DNA for the CDR3 is TGTGCCAGCAGCGGGGGCCGCGGGCAAGAGACCCAGTACTTC.

Remarks on this clonotype: No conserved phenylalanine or tryptophan is present at the end of the CDR3, so a read error is the likely explanation. This chain uses TRBV7-2 with TRBJ2-3; TRBD2 aligns across 13 bases. This CDR3 comprises 18 residues. With V trimmed by 5 bases and J by 0 bases, 8 bases remained unmatched. Germline CDR1 reads SGHTA; CDR2 reads FQGNSA. Written as DNA, the CDR3 is TGTGCCAGCAGCCAGACTAGCGGGGGGTCCCTTAGCACAGATACGCAGTATGTT. It is translated as CASSQTSGGSLSTDTQYV.

This clonotype came up many times. This chain links TRBV18 with TRBJ2-3; D is ambiguous. There are 12 residues in the CDR3. Trimming took 8 bases from V and 3 from J, leaving 9 bases between them. Germline V gene lookup returns CDR1 KGHSH and CDR2 LQKENI. The CDR3 sequence is CASSPGTDTQYF. The CDR3 nucleotides are TGTGCCAGCAGCCCCGGGACAGATACGCAGTATTTT. Supplemented by reference TRBV18 and TRBJ2-3, the full variable domain reads NAGVMQNPRHLVRRRGQEARLRCSPMKGHSHVYWYRQLPEEGLKFMVYLQKENIIDESGMPKERFSAEFPKEGPSILRIQQVVRGDSAAYFCASSPGTDTQYFGPGTRLTVL.

The chain couples TRBV9 to TRBJ2-3, with 8 positions matching TRBD2. Per germline, CDR1 SGDLS and CDR2 YYNGEE. This CDR3 has 16 amino acids. V gave up 3 bases and J gave up 0 bases; unmatched junction bases: 6. The CDR3: CASSGISSGSTDTQYF. CDR3 bases: TGTGCCAGCAGCGGAATTTCTAGCGGGAGCACAGATACGCAGTATTTT.

This clonotype has just a few counts. The chain couples TRBV4-3 to TRBJ2-7; D uncertain. The germline V gene has CDR1 LGHNA and CDR2 YSLEER. Trimming took off 0 bases at V and 0 bases at J, with 9 bases between the two ends. The length of the CDR3 is 15 residues. For the CDR3, the DNA is TGCGCCAGCAGCCAAGATTTGGCCGCCTCCTACGAGCAGTACTTC. This translates into CASSQDLAASYEQYF.

This clonotype has a count of ten or more. The chain combines TRBV6-5 with TRBJ2-1; D ambiguous. Trimming removed 0 bases from V and 8 bases from J, with 5 bases in between. The CDR3 extends over 12 amino acids. Per germline, CDR1 MNHEY and CDR2 SVGAGI. This CDR3 reads CASSYSYYEQFF. The CDR3 DNA follows: TGTGCCAGCAGTTACTCGTACTATGAGCAGTTCTTC.

On this clonotype: Being one base from a much bigger clone, this may be a read error. The rearrangement uses TRBV20-1 and TRBJ2-7; 7 nucleotides align to TRBD1. CDR1 and CDR2 from the germline V gene are DFQATT and SNEGSKA (reference sequence). The CDR3 has 14 amino acids. Losses at the gene ends were 6 bases for V and 0 bases for J; bases not matched to a gene: 8. CDR3 region: CSAEDRTSSYEQYF. CDR3 sequence (DNA): TGCAGTGCGGAGGACAGGACAAGCTCCTACGAGCAGTACTTC.

This clonotype was picked up a small number of times. The chain recombines TRBV20-1 with TRBJ1-6; D gene uncertain. From germline, CDR1 is DFQATT and CDR2 SNEGSKA (reference sequence). V was clipped by 5 bases and J by 0 bases, with 20 bases between them. This CDR3 comprises 18 residues. The CDR3 here is CSAADSAGSGSYNSPLHF. Here the CDR3 DNA reads TGCAGTGCTGCCGACTCCGCGGGGTCCGGCTCCTATAATTCACCCCTCCACTTT.

This chain uses TRBV5-1 with TRBJ1-5; no definite D call. The germline V gene has CDR1 SGHRS and CDR2 YFSETQ. This CDR3 is built from 12 residues. The germline V and J ends were trimmed by 1 base and 15 bases, with 14 bases remaining between them. CDR3 loop: CASSLHKSRVHF. DNA for the CDR3: TGCGCCAGCAGCTTGCACAAGTCCCGGGTGCATTTT.

There are a few counts of this clonotype. The chain employs TRBV29-1 and TRBJ1-5; 8 nucleotides match TRBD1. Per the germline V gene, CDR1 is SQVTM and CDR2 is ANQGSEA. CDR3 length: 16 residues. Trimming cost V 5 bases and J 6 bases; bases outside gene matches: 15. This chain's CDR3 is CSVREQGVQPGQPQHF. In DNA, the CDR3 is TGCAGCGTTAGGGAACAGGGGGTACAACCGGGTCAGCCCCAGCATTTT. Combining the CDR3 with reference TRBV29-1 and TRBJ1-5 gives the whole variable domain SAVISQKPSRDICQRGTSLTIQCQVDSQVTMMFWYRQQPGQSLTLIATANQGSEATYESGFVIDKFPISRPNLTFSTLTVSNMSPEDSSIYLCSVREQGVQPGQPQHFGDGTRLSIL.

This clonotype occurred a few times. The chain recombines TRBV10-3 with TRBJ2-1, with unresolved D. Trimming stripped 2 bases from V and 2 bases from J, with 7 bases between. The CDR3 runs to 14 residues. The germline V gene encodes CDR1 ENHRY and CDR2 SYGVKD. The chain's CDR3 is CAISETSTYNEQFF. The CDR3 nucleotides are TGTGCCATCAGTGAGACGTCAACCTACAATGAGCAGTTCTTC.

The chain is built from TRBV6-1 and TRBJ2-2, with 12 bases lining up with TRBD2. V lost 6 bases to trimming and J lost 5 bases; unmatched junction nucleotides: 10. Germline-derived CDR1 and CDR2 are MNHNS and SASEGT. This CDR3 comprises 17 residues. The CDR3 sequence is CASSPPTSGSRTGELFF. Here the CDR3 DNA reads TGTGCCAGCAGCCCACCGACTAGCGGGAGTAGGACCGGGGAGCTGTTTTTT.

Here the CDR3 DNA reads TGCAGTGCCAACCCAGGGGGCACAGAGACCCAGTACTTC. Translating it yields CSANPGGTETQYF. This chain joins TRBV20-1 and TRBJ2-5; 8 bases agree with TRBD1. V lost 6 bases, J lost 4 bases, and 7 bases stayed unmatched. Germline assignment: CDR1 DFQATT and CDR2 SNEGSKA (reference sequence). The CDR3 has 13 amino acids.

This clonotype showed up just a few times. The genes are TRBV28 and TRBJ1-6; the D is unclear. The ends were cut back, 3 bases at V and 7 bases at J, with 7 bases in the middle. This CDR3 is 13 amino acids long. CDR1 is MDHEN, CDR2 SYDVKM, per germline. Written as DNA, the CDR3 is TGTGCCAGCAGTTTCGGTCCAAATTCACCCCTCCACTTT. Amino acid sequence: CASSFGPNSPLHF. Full variable domain (outside the CDR3, taken from reference TRBV28 and TRBJ1-6): DVKVTQSSRYLVKRTGEKVFLECVQDMDHENMFWYRQDPGLGLRLIYFSYDVKMKEKGDIPEGYSVSREKKERFSLILESASTNQTSMYLCASSFGPNSPLHFGNGTRLTVT.

The chain recombines TRBV6-5 with TRBJ2-6; D is uncertain. Germline loops: CDR1 MNHEY, CDR2 SVGAGI. Trimming removed 4 bases from V and 3 bases from J, with 7 bases in between. The CDR3 runs to 14 residues. This CDR3 is CASSSRIGANVLTF. The DNA for the CDR3 is TGTGCCAGCAGTTCTAGGATTGGGGCCAACGTCCTGACTTTC.

This clonotype was found once. This chain joins TRBV7-9 and TRBJ2-6; D perhaps matches TRBD1 (6 bases). CDR1 SEHNR and CDR2 FQNEAQ come from the germline V gene (reference sequence). The ends were cut back, 5 bases at V and 0 bases at J, with 14 bases in the middle. This CDR3 comprises 17 residues. CDR3 nucleotide sequence: TGTGCCAGCAGCCCTAGTGGGGGCACCTCTGGGGCCAACGTCCTGACTTTC. It is translated as CASSPSGGTSGANVLTF.

The chain couples TRBV14 to TRBJ1-2; the D is unclear. The CDR3 runs to 14 residues. V shed 0 bases and J shed 0 bases, with 5 bases lying between them. CDR1 SGHDN and CDR2 FVKESK come from the germline V gene. DNA of the CDR3: TGTGCCAGCAGCCAAGAGAGGCCTAACTATGGCTACACCTTC. Encoded protein: CASSQERPNYGYTF.